Listed here are 8 T cell receptor beta chains from one sample, sequenced in a study of cytomegalovirus exposure and HLA in healthy donors. The PCR had 60 Vbeta and 13 Jbeta primers. Using immunoSEQ multiplex PCR, the repertoire was profiled, and TCRdb retains in-frame clones only, with some absent. The sample lists under 200,000 clones; 86% were seen once. The material sequenced was PBMCs. These receptor sequences come from a woman between 18 and 30 years old in good health and CMV-seronegative.

This clone was recorded once. The junction and the germline gene differ at one end; a read error may be behind it. The gene calls are TRBV7-9 and TRBJ1-1; 9 positions match TRBD1. Germline CDR1 and CDR2: SEHNR and FQNEAQ (reference sequence). There are 12 residues in the CDR3. CDR3 sequence reads: CSSSWDRAEAFF. In DNA, the CDR3 is TGTTCCAGCAGCTGGGACAGGGCAGAAGCTTTCTTT.

The rearrangement links TRBV29-1 to TRBJ1-1, with a weak D call TRBD1 (6 bases). With 6 bases removed from V and 0 bases from J, the gap between germline ends came to 23 bases. In germline, CDR1 is SQVTM, CDR2 ANQGSEA. The CDR3 has 17 amino acids. The CDR3 loop reads CSVTGQPGGGMNTEAFF. The DNA of the CDR3 is TGCAGCGTGACCGGACAACCGGGAGGGGGTATGAACACTGAAGCTTTCTTT.

The chain carries TRBV13 and TRBJ2-2; no clear D. Trimming shortened V by 2 bases and J by 3 bases, and 10 bases separated the two germline ends. This CDR3 is built from 15 residues. Germline V lookup: CDR1 PRHDT, CDR2 FYEKMQ (reference sequence). The CDR3 coding sequence is TGTGCCAGCAGCTTACTAGTTCCCGACACCGGGGAGCTGTTTTTT. This codes for CASSLLVPDTGELFF.

This clone has just a few counts. The genes are TRBV5-5 and TRBJ2-2; D is perhaps TRBD2 (7 bases). The CDR3 has 16 residues. Germline V gene lookup returns CDR1 SGHKS and CDR2 YYEKEE (reference sequence). The V end was cut by 4 bases, the J end by 5 bases, with 18 bases between. The CDR3 nucleotides are TGTGCCAGCAGCCTCCCGGGGGGCGACTCTACCGGGGAGCTGTTTTTT. The encoded protein is CASSLPGGDSTGELFF.

The CDR3 region has the DNA TGCGCCAGCCTGGGACAGGGGGTCGGGGGCTACACCTTC. Translation gives CASLGQGVGGYTF. V usage is TRBV5-1 and J usage is TRBJ1-2, with 11 bases aligning to TRBD1. The trim removed 7 bases at V and 8 bases at J, leaving 7 bases unmatched. CDR3 length: 13 residues. Germline assignment: CDR1 SGHRS and CDR2 YFSETQ.

The gene calls are TRBV5-4 and TRBJ1-3; 7 bases fit TRBD1. The CDR3 sequence is 14 residues long. Germline trimming cut 5 bases from V and 8 bases from J; bases unmatched to any gene: 10. Germline CDR1 and CDR2: SGHNT and YYREEE (reference sequence). CDR3 in DNA: TGTGCCAGCAGTTTAAAGGGGGCATTAGACACCATATATTTT. Amino acids: CASSLKGALDTIYF.

This clone was observed a handful of times. The chain has TRBV12-2 and TRBJ2-7; the table's D gene call, TRBD1, was not cross checked with the DNA. TRBV12-2 is a pseudogene locus. There are 16 residues in the CDR3. Here the CDR3 reads CASRRIQDGEIYEQYF. The CDR3 bases are TGTGCAAGTCGCCGTATACAGGACGGAGAAATCTACGAGCAGTACTTC.

This chain joins TRBV28 and TRBJ2-5, with 9 bases fitting TRBD2. The CDR3 loop spans 16 amino acids. Looked up from germline, CDR1 is MDHEN and CDR2 is SYDVKM. V lost 3 bases and J lost 3; bases outside the gene matches: 8. The CDR3 region has the DNA TGTGCCAGCAGTTTGCGGCGGGGGGGCCAGAAAGAGACCCAGTACTTC. This encodes CASSLRRGGQKETQYF.